A single sample is the source of the 30 T cell receptor beta chains below, sequenced in a study of regulatory T cells in long-lasting Graves disease. According to the study, TCR beta libraries were built with iRepertoire HTBI primers and CDR3-region Arm-PCR. TCRdb analysed the multiplex PCR reads with MiXCR anew, one entry per CDR3 protein. The sample contains some 500,000 distinct CDR3 sequences, 15% to 20% of which appear only once. The sample's time point: newly diagnosed GD, antithyroid drugs for less than 3 months. Isolated PBMC RNA provided the starting material for the TCR library. These same records also appear under a second study, on T cells in Graves' hyperthyroidism and ophthalmopathy.

Sequencing was performed on peripheral blood mononuclear cells (PBMCs), taken at new diagnosis, from a patient treated with antithyroid drugs. Receptors originate from a woman aged 35 to 60 with Graves disease.

This clonotype was detected many times. This chain joins TRBV30 and TRBJ2-1; tentatively, D is TRBD2 (6 bases). The CDR3 is 15 residues long. CDR1 and CDR2 from the germline V gene are GTSNPN and SVGIG (reference sequence). The ends were cut back, 0 bases at V and 10 bases at J, with 19 bases in the middle. The CDR3 spells CAWSVQLAGSGEQFF. CDR3 in DNA: TGTGCCTGGAGTGTACAGCTTGCGGGGTCGGGAGAGCAGTTCTTC.

The chain couples TRBV6-1 to TRBJ1-4, with D possibly TRBD1 on 5 matching bases. Germline loops: CDR1 MNHNS, CDR2 SASEGT. V lost 0 bases and J 2 bases, leaving 16 bases between the germline ends. The CDR3 length is 18 residues. This CDR3 is CASSEAIRGVETNEKLFF. For the CDR3, the DNA is TGTGCCAGCAGTGAAGCGATTCGAGGGGTCGAGACTAATGAAAAACTGTTTTTT.

This clonotype was observed a handful of times. The V and J genes are TRBV6-1 and TRBJ2-6, with TRBD1 matching 9 bases. The V gene's germline CDR1 is MNHNS and CDR2 SASEGT. Trimming at V came to 11 bases and at J to 3 bases, leaving 8 bases not matched to a gene. This CDR3 is 15 amino acids long. CDR3 nucleotides: TGTGCCGGGGGACAGGGCTTGGTTGGGGCCAACGTCCTGACTTTC. Translation: CAGGQGLVGANVLTF.

In this sample, this clonotype turned up many times. V is TRBV16 and J is TRBJ1-4; D is undetermined. V lost 1 base to trimming and J lost 8 bases, with 11 bases between them. This CDR3 comprises 14 residues. Germline loops: CDR1 KGHSY, CDR2 FQNENV. The CDR3 DNA is TGTGCCAGCAGCCAATATCCCGGGAACGAAAAACTGTTTTTT. Translation gives CASSQYPGNEKLFF.

This chain joins TRBV19 and TRBJ1-2, with unresolved D. Germline V CDR1 and CDR2: LNHDA, SQIVND (reference sequence). The germline V and J ends were trimmed by 3 bases and 4 bases, with 15 bases remaining between them. The CDR3 totals 15 residues. The CDR3 here is CASSIGDATAYGYTF. CDR3 sequence (DNA): TGTGCCAGTAGTATTGGCGACGCCACAGCCTATGGCTACACCTTC.

This clonotype was observed many times. Its ends do not fully match the called genes, so a read error is possible. The chain uses TRBV7-7 and TRBJ2-1; 12 bases are shared with TRBD2. The length of the CDR3 is 14 residues. Germline assignment: CDR1 SSHAT and CDR2 FNYEAQ (reference sequence). CDR3 coding DNA: TGTGCTAGCAGCCCGGGACTAGCGGGCGATGAGCAGTTCTTC. Translation gives CASSPGLAGDEQFF.

In its sample, this clonotype was seen many times. Here the CDR3 reads CASSTHPRDYGYTF. The CDR3 nucleotides read TGTGCCAGTAGTACTCATCCCAGAGACTATGGCTACACCTTC. This chain connects TRBV19 to TRBJ1-2; D is ambiguous. This CDR3 has 14 residues. Germline CDR1 and CDR2: LNHDA and SQIVND (reference sequence). Trimming took off 4 bases at V and 3 bases at J, with 12 bases between the two ends.

This clonotype has more than one count but fewer than ten. V gene TRBV19 combines with J gene TRBJ2-1; 8 nucleotides match TRBD1. V was clipped by 4 bases and J by 5 bases; unmatched bases: 7. The CDR3 runs 15 residues. CDR1 and CDR2 (germline): LNHDA, SQIVND (reference sequence). The CDR3 sequence: CASSTRTGKDNEQFF. In nucleotides, the CDR3 is TGTGCCAGTAGTACGCGGACAGGGAAAGACAATGAGCAGTTCTTC. Filled out from reference TRBV19 and TRBJ2-1, the complete variable domain reads DGGITQSPKYLFRKEGQNVTLSCEQNLNHDAMYWYRQDPGQGLRLIYYSQIVNDFQKGDIAEGYSVSREKKESFPLTVTSAQKNPTAFYLCASSTRTGKDNEQFFGPGTRLTVL.

This clonotype was seen many times. The chain joins TRBV6-5 to TRBJ2-4, with TRBD1 matching over 8 bases. CDR3 length equals 14 residues. Germline V CDR1 and CDR2: MNHEY, SVGAGI. V shed 4 bases and J 8 bases; nucleotides not matched to a gene: 7. The CDR3: CASSLGQVTDIQYF. The CDR3 DNA follows: TGTGCCAGCAGTTTGGGACAGGTGACAGACATTCAGTACTTC.

This chain links TRBV2 with TRBJ1-6; tentative D call: TRBD1 (5 bases). CDR3 length: 15 residues. The V and J ends lost 5 bases and 6 bases respectively, with 14 bases between them. The germline gives CDR1 SNHLY, CDR2 FYNNEI. DNA for the CDR3: TGTGCCAGCAGTTACGGGACCGCCGGTAATTCACCCCTCCACTTT. This translates into CASSYGTAGNSPLHF.

Here the CDR3 reads CASSLYQAVNEKLFF. CDR3 DNA: TGTGCCAGCAGCCTGTACCAGGCTGTTAATGAAAAACTGTTTTTT. The chain is built from TRBV28 and TRBJ1-4; D ambiguous. This CDR3 is 15 amino acids long. V gave up 6 bases and J gave up 4 bases, with 15 bases separating them. CDR1 MDHEN and CDR2 SYDVKM come from the germline V gene.

The rearrangement joins TRBV19 to TRBJ1-5; D is unclear. Germline assignment: CDR1 LNHDA and CDR2 SQIVND (reference sequence). V was pared by 5 bases and J by 9 bases, with 2 bases between. The CDR3 runs to 9 residues. The CDR3, as DNA: TGTGCCAGTAGTCCGCCCCAGCATTTT. It codes for CASSPPQHF.

Remarks on this clonotype: One junction end disagrees with the germline gene, perhaps due to a read error. The chain carries TRBV12-3 or TRBV12-4 and TRBJ1-3; TRBD1 aligns across 8 bases. The CDR3 totals 15 residues. The CDR3 region has the DNA TGTGCCAGCAGTACTACAGGGGGGAATGGAAACACCACATATTTT. Protein sequence: CASSTTGGNGNTTYF.

This clonotype was seen just once. A much larger clonotype is one base distant, so this may be a read error. V and J are TRBV6-8 and TRBJ2-7, with 12 bases aligning to TRBD2. The J segment lost 3 bases and the V segment lost 0 bases, leaving 0 bases of the junction unmatched. Germline CDR1 MNHGY, CDR2 SAAAGT. This CDR3 has 15 residues. The chain's CDR3 is CASSYSTSGGYEQYF. The CDR3 DNA is TGTGCCAGCAGTTACTCGACTAGCGGGGGCTACGAGCAGTACTTC.

The V call is TRBV19, the J call TRBJ2-2, with D tentatively TRBD1 (6 bases). Germline V gene data show CDR1 as LNHDA and CDR2 as SQIVND (reference sequence). This CDR3 contains 16 residues. With 3 bases removed from V and 3 bases from J, the gap between germline ends came to 14 bases. This chain's CDR3 is CASSIIRDTYTGELFF. The CDR3 DNA sequence: TGTGCCAGTAGTATTATCCGGGACACTTACACCGGGGAGCTGTTTTTT. Based on the CDR3 plus reference TRBV19 and TRBJ2-2, the full variable domain is DGGITQSPKYLFRKEGQNVTLSCEQNLNHDAMYWYRQDPGQGLRLIYYSQIVNDFQKGDIAEGYSVSREKKESFPLTVTSAQKNPTAFYLCASSIIRDTYTGELFFGEGSRLTVL.

This clonotype has at least ten counts. The gene calls are TRBV28 and TRBJ2-5, with a weak D call TRBD2 (7 bases). CDR3 size: 13 residues. Trimming pared 5 bases from V and 1 base from J, leaving 8 bases between. Germline lookup yields CDR1 MDHEN and CDR2 SYDVKM. CDR3: CASSGGAQETQYF. CDR3 sequence (DNA): TGTGCCAGCAGTGGGGGGGCCCAAGAGACCCAGTACTTC.

V is TRBV18 and J is TRBJ2-7; D is possibly TRBD1 (6 bases). Trimming removed 3 bases from V and 4 bases from J, with 13 bases in between. The CDR3 is 14 residues long. Germline-derived CDR1 and CDR2 are KGHSH and LQKENI. The DNA of the CDR3 is TGTGCCAGCTCACCCCGGACAGACCCTTACGAGCAGTACTTC. This encodes CASSPRTDPYEQYF. Full variable domain (missing parts from reference TRBV18 and TRBJ2-7): NAGVMQNPRHLVRRRGQEARLRCSPMKGHSHVYWYRQLPEEGLKFMVYLQKENIIDESGMPKERFSAEFPKEGPSILRIQQVVRGDSAAYFCASSPRTDPYEQYFGPGTRLTVT.

The sample holds many counts of this clonotype. The V call is TRBV30, the J call TRBJ1-2; no definite D call. CDR1 is GTSNPN and CDR2 is SVGIG in the germline V gene (reference sequence). V was shortened by 6 bases and J by 2 bases, with 10 bases between the two germline ends. The CDR3 spans 12 residues. CDR3 in amino acids: CACSSPNYGYTF. The CDR3 coding sequence is TGTGCCTGTTCAAGCCCGAACTATGGCTACACCTTC.

This clonotype was recorded at least ten times. The rearrangement links TRBV2 to TRBJ1-3; D is possibly TRBD1 (6 bases). The CDR3 runs 14 residues. Germline V gene data show CDR1 as SNHLY and CDR2 as FYNNEI. Trimming shortened V by 4 bases and J by 11 bases, and 18 bases separated the two germline ends. This chain's CDR3 is CASSGVTGTPPIYF. Written as DNA, the CDR3 is TGTGCCAGCAGTGGGGTGACAGGTACCCCACCCATATATTTT.

This clonotype was found many times. The chain carries TRBV20-1 and TRBJ1-1, with unresolved D. CDR3 size: 14 residues. V lost 3 bases and J 0 bases, leaving 11 bases between the germline ends. CDR1 DFQATT and CDR2 SNEGSKA come from the germline V gene (reference sequence). The CDR3 reads CSARDDTVNTEAFF. The CDR3 nucleotides are TGCAGTGCTAGGGATGACACGGTGAACACTGAAGCTTTCTTT.

This clonotype showed up many times. The chain carries TRBV20-1 and TRBJ1-3; the D gene is possibly TRBD1 (6 bases). Between the trimmed V and J ends, which lost 1 base and 0 bases, there was a span of 16 bases. Germline V gene sequence: CDR1 DFQATT, CDR2 SNEGSKA (reference sequence). This CDR3 contains 17 residues. Here the CDR3 DNA reads TGCAGTGCTAGAGCCATCCCAGGGGAGAGCTCTGGAAACACCATATATTTT. Its translation is CSARAIPGESSGNTIYF.

The table lists this clonotype with many counts. The chain is built from TRBV13 and TRBJ2-5; TRBD2 is a possible D gene (6 bases). The germline CDR1 and CDR2 sequences are PRHDT and FYEKMQ (reference sequence). The CDR3 extends over 14 amino acids. The V end lost 4 bases, the J end lost 4 bases, and 13 bases lay between the germline ends. The CDR3 loop reads CASSSVGGRETQYF. The CDR3 DNA sequence: TGTGCCAGCAGCTCCGTTGGAGGGAGAGAGACCCAGTACTTC.

The sample holds many counts of this clonotype. The rearrangement uses TRBV9 and TRBJ2-7; no definite D call. Germline CDR1 is SGDLS and CDR2 is YYNGEE. Trimming took off 0 bases at V and 2 bases at J, with 15 bases between the two ends. This CDR3 has 16 residues. In DNA form, the CDR3 reads TGTGCCAGCAGCGTAGACTCCCCCGAGAACACCTACGAGCAGTACTTC. Encoded protein: CASSVDSPENTYEQYF.

The chain links TRBV6-2 or TRBV6-3 to TRBJ1-4; no reliable D call. V was pared by 5 bases and J by 5 bases, with 12 bases between. The CDR3 is 14 residues long. In germline, CDR1 is MNHEY, CDR2 SVGEGT. The CDR3 loop reads CASSRPLENEKLFF. The CDR3 coding sequence is TGTGCCAGCAGTCGACCCCTCGAGAATGAAAAACTGTTTTTT.

In its sample, this clonotype was seen a few times. The V and J genes are TRBV19 and TRBJ1-5; D is unclear. Germline assignment: CDR1 LNHDA and CDR2 SQIVND (reference sequence). The CDR3 is 15 residues long. The V gene lost 6 bases and the J gene lost 0 bases, with 12 bases spanning the gap. CDR3 DNA sequence: TGTGCCAGTAGGGTGACGGCTAATAGCAATCAGCCCCAGCATTTT. It is translated as CASRVTANSNQPQHF.

This clonotype occurred many times. The CDR3: CASSPARGSYGYTF. CDR3 nucleotides: TGTGCCAGCAGCCCAGCGCGGGGATCCTATGGCTACACCTTC. This rearrangement joins TRBV7-9 to TRBJ1-2; D is uncertain. The CDR3 totals 14 residues. V lost 5 bases, J lost 4 bases, and 14 bases lay in between. CDR1 is SEHNR and CDR2 is FQNEAQ in the germline V gene (reference sequence). Based on the CDR3 plus reference TRBV7-9 and TRBJ1-2, the full variable domain is DTGVSQNPRHKITKRGQNVTFRCDPISEHNRLYWYRQTLGQGPEFLTYFQNEAQLEKSRLLSDRFSAERPKGSFSTLEIQRTEQGDSAMYLCASSPARGSYGYTFGSGTRLTVV.

V usage is TRBV6-1 and J usage is TRBJ1-5; D is possibly TRBD1 (5 bases). Trimming removed 3 bases from V and 0 bases from J, with 12 bases in between. The germline V gene has CDR1 MNHNS and CDR2 SASEGT. The CDR3 consists of 16 residues. For the CDR3, the DNA is TGTGCCAGCAGTGACCGCGGGACCGATAGCAATCAGCCCCAGCATTTT. Residues: CASSDRGTDSNQPQHF.

This clonotype was counted at least ten times. This chain joins TRBV6-5 and TRBJ1-4, with 7 nucleotides matching TRBD1. Trimming took 1 base from V and 7 from J; bases not matched to a gene: 6. Germline V CDR1 and CDR2: MNHEY, SVGAGI. This CDR3 comprises 15 residues. The CDR3: CASSYFGRGSEKLFF. CDR3 DNA: TGTGCCAGCAGTTACTTTGGCAGGGGGAGTGAAAAACTGTTTTTT.

This clonotype was found many times. The V gene is TRBV24-1, the J gene TRBJ2-3, with 14 nucleotides matching TRBD2. V shed 3 bases and J 2 bases; nucleotides not matched to a gene: 12. The CDR3 runs 20 residues. Per the germline V gene, CDR1 is KGHDR and CDR2 is SFDVKD. The CDR3 DNA follows: TGTGCCACCAGTGATGGACTAGCGGGGGGCCGAGGGTCTATCACAGATACGCAGTATTTT. This sequence encodes CATSDGLAGGRGSITDTQYF.

This clonotype was observed at least ten times. V and J are TRBV11-2 and TRBJ2-7, with 12 bases fitting TRBD2. V gave up 1 base and J gave up 4 bases; unmatched junction bases: 14. Germline CDR1 SGHAT, CDR2 FQNNGV. The CDR3 spans 19 residues. The CDR3 reads CASSLAIRRTSGEYYEQYF. CDR3 nucleotides: TGTGCCAGCAGCTTAGCAATTCGGAGGACTAGCGGGGAATATTACGAGCAGTACTTC.